This T cell receptor beta chain was sequenced in a study of blood T cells in healthy people across ages (dated by TCRdb to between 2014 and 2017). Regarding the complete study: In model experiments, template switching captured about one uniquely barcoded TCR beta cDNA molecule for every two T cells. Donors of different ages were randomly distributed across sequencing lanes to avoid experimental bias. The donors were divided into four age groups: young (average around 16 years), middle-aged (under 40), aged (approximately 62) and long-lived (82). Two additional independent replicas of 1 million unique cDNA reads from the same blood draw were analyzed for two donors (one aged 18 to 30 and one aged 80 or older). The study measured age-related changes in TCR beta repertoire diversity using deep sequencing normalized with unique cDNA molecular identifiers.

Points the paper makes about the study in general: The CMV infection status of donors was not known, potentially confounding age-related changes in expanded clonotypes. Observed TCR beta diversity correlated strongly with the percentage of naive T cells measured by flow cytometry. Because profiling used bulk unsorted PBMCs, naive and antigen-experienced compartments could not be compared conclusively. Observed TCR beta diversity per million T cells fell roughly linearly with age, and a significant reduction was already apparent by age around 40. Estimates of total diversity based on one million sequenced T cells were regarded as lower bounds and as underestimates. Compared with the aged group, the long-lived group had more naive CD4+ T cells, fewer expanded clones and increased TCR diversity, suggesting age selection.

Systemically healthy Caucasian individuals from Russia, some 36 in total and aged about 6 to 95 years, were included as donors. Around 10 milliliters of peripheral blood were collected from each donor into EDTA-treated Vacutainer tubes. Ficoll-Paque density-gradient centrifugation was used to isolate PBMCs, with at least 6.5 million per sample. Total RNA was extracted from PBMCs with Trizol reagent, with at least 6 micrograms obtained per sample. For every donor, flow cytometry on a PBMC aliquot measured the percentage of naive CD45RAhigh/CD27high T cells. The CDR3 contains 15 residues, cysteine and phenylalanine counted. CDR3 DNA is the only sequence kept; it has 45 bases, read in frame from the first base. Receptor libraries were prepared by 5' RACE. Instrument on record: Illumina HiSeq 2500. A second PCR of roughly 7 to 11 cycles was performed with a sample-barcoded 5' primer and a J-beta primer mix. A template-switch 5' adaptor carrying 12 random nucleotides introduced a unique molecular identifier onto each TCR beta cDNA molecule. At least 3 million CDR3-containing paired-end reads were obtained from each sample. First-strand cDNA synthesis was performed from all RNA using the Mint cDNA synthesis kit, with priming by a TRBC-specific oligonucleotide. All cDNA was treated with uracil-DNA glycosylase and then went through a first 18-cycle PCR with the universal primers M1SS and BC2_uni_R. From the authors' description of their analysis: Each sample was normalized by randomly selecting 1 million high-quality reads, each carrying a distinct molecular identifier. Instead of being binned into consensus sequences, reads that shared molecular identifiers were thrown out. MiTCR, with a Q25 quality threshold and the strictest error-elimination algorithm, was used for CDR3 identification, clonotype clustering and error correction. A nonparametric unseen species model with Euler transformation was used to estimate lower-bound total TCR beta diversity. The public reads were reanalyzed by TCRdb: fastp trimming at Q25, MiXCR alignment, in-frame beta chains only. One record per CDR3 amino acid sequence lists the most common genes and DNA. For this entry, the V and J calls and clone size follow TCRdb and not the study's own pipeline. The sample table holds under 2 million distinct CDR3 sequences, of which about 35% were seen once. Of the sample, 11% falls within the top ten clones.

Remarks on this clonotype: It lacks a known antigen. One end of the junction does not line up with germline, which may come from a read error.

Recombination linked TRBV12-3 or TRBV12-4 to TRBJ1-2; confidence is insufficient to name the D gene. The sequencing sample was made of blood. The TCR sequence derives from a woman between 25 and 40 years old in good health. The sequenced DNA is TGTGCCAGCAGTTTACAGGCTACCTATAACTATGACTACACCTTC. Translation gives CASSLQATYNYDYTF.